This T cell receptor (beta chain) came from a study of T cells in Graves' hyperthyroidism and ophthalmopathy. For the study at large: Peripheral blood collection took place at initial diagnosis, before any treatment. Study outcomes and limitations: Using 13 V-J features, a model discriminated ophthalmopathy from stable hyperthyroidism.

This clonotype showed up many times. As yet, its antigen is unknown. Researchers amplified the TCR beta CDR3 regions from RNA transcripts. The primer set for the first-round RT-PCR of the TCR CDR3 was HTBI. TCRdb itself ran the multiplex PCR reads through MiXCR, one entry per CDR3 protein. The sample has approximately 560,000 distinct CDR3 sequences, approximately 14% seen once; the top ten hold about 7%. This TCR was recovered from a woman in her 30s with Graves' hyperthyroidism. Sequenced input: blood.

CDR3 residues: CASRTGQGALNTEAFF. CDR3 in DNA: TGCGCCAGCAGGACGGGACAGGGGGCCTTGAACACTGAAGCTTTCTTT. The J gene is TRBJ1-1, the V gene TRBV5-1; 12 bases are a match to TRBD1. CDR1 and CDR2 (germline): SGHRS, YFSETQ. Trimming cost V 5 bases and J 0 bases; bases outside gene matches: 5. The CDR3 totals 16 residues.